What follows is one TCR beta chain and its context. TCRdb keeps only in-frame clones here, not all; method: immunoSEQ multiplex PCR. The sample carries 90,000 to 120,000 clones, 85% to 95% recorded once. The source of the sample is a study of T cell changes during pregnancy in multiple sclerosis. V lost 6 bases, J lost 5 bases, and 14 bases lay in between. Germline values: CDR1 MNHNS, CDR2 SASEGT. This CDR3 has 14 amino acids. This TCR was sampled from a female donor with multiple sclerosis, enrolled in a pregnancy study. The source material was peripheral blood, sampled before pregnancy. This sequence joins TRBV6-1 and TRBJ2-4, with D tentatively TRBD1 (6 bases). The CDR3 DNA is TGTGCCAGCAGACAGGGTATTCCCGAAAACATTCAGTACTTC. Its protein product is CASRQGIPENIQYF.